This T cell receptor beta chain was sequenced during a study of cytomegalovirus exposure and HLA in healthy donors. Study-wide findings and caveats: In vitro work confirmed that a few CMV-associated chains recognize CMV antigens. Some V segments, including TRBV6-2 and TRBV6-3, were excluded as indistinguishable. For TCR beta chains, V- and J-gene trimming was later linked to a missense DCLRE1C variant.

As to this clone: Its antigen remains unidentified.

The germline gives CDR1 LNHNV, CDR2 YYDKDF (reference sequence). The CDR3 totals 13 residues. The trim removed 6 bases at V and 4 bases at J, leaving 4 bases unmatched. Primers for the PCR totalled 60 Vbeta and 13 Jbeta. Original handling: The authors later counted tens of millions of unique TCR beta chains, some 11 million of them shared. Produced via immunoSEQ multiplex PCR; TCRdb's table is partial and in-frame only. D and trimming come from the DNA, and the V and J calls and clone size come from that table. The data hold roughly 190,000 clones, with approximately 83% observed a single time. The chain carries TRBV15 and TRBJ2-5, with 8 bases lining up with TRBD1. Sequenced input: PBMCs. This sequence originates from a woman aged 50 to 60 in good health and CMV-seropositive. The CDR3 nucleotides read TGTGCCACCAGTCAGGGGGCAGGAGAGACCCAGTACTTC. This encodes CATSQGAGETQYF.